This T cell receptor (beta chain) derives from a study of patients and donors after allogeneic stem cell transplantation. This clonotype came up a few times. V lost 2 bases and J lost 0, with 6 bases in between. This CDR3 contains 14 residues. In germline, CDR1 is LGHNA, CDR2 YSLEER. TCRdb passed the RT-PCR reads through MiXCR, listing each CDR3 protein once. This sample carries about 960,000 distinct CDR3 sequences, 15% to 20% of them seen once, and the ten largest clones take 5% to 6.5%. The TCR originated in a human donor who was either an allogeneic HSCT recipient or a stem cell or donor lymphocyte infusion donor (not recorded which). It is not recorded whose cells these are; they may come from a transplant donor. This chain links TRBV4-3 with TRBJ2-3; weak D call: TRBD2 (5 bases). Sequencing was done on a sample of blood, either unsorted or a sorted T cell fraction (not recorded which). The CDR3 coding sequence is TGCGCCAGCAGCCAAACGGGGAGCACAGATACGCAGTATTTT. This gives the protein CASSQTGSTDTQYF.